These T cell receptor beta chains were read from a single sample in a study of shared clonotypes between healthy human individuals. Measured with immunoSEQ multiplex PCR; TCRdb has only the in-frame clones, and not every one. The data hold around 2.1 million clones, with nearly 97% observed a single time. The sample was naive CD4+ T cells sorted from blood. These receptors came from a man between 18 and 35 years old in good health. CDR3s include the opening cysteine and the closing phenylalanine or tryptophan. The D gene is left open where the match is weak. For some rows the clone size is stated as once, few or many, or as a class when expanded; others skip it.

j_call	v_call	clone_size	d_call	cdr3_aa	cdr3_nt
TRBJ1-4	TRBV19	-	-	CATQSGGKLFF	TGTGCCACCCAATCGGGGGGAAAACTGTTTTTT
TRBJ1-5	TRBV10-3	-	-	CATSPGVGNQPQHF	TGTGCCACCTCTCCTGGCGTGGGCAATCAGCCCCAGCATTTT
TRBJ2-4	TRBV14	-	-	CASSQSPNIQYF	TGTGCCAGCAGCCAAAGCCCAAACATTCAGTACTTC
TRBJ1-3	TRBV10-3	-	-	CAITREATADGNTIYF	TGTGCCATCACTCGGGAGGCCACAGCGGACGGAAACACCATATATTTT
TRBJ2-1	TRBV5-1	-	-	CASSLAGSHNEQFF	TGCGCCAGCAGCTTGGCTGGCAGCCACAATGAGCAGTTCTTC
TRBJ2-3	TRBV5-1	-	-	CASSLTRVTDTQYF	TGCGCCAGCAGCTTGACCAGGGTGACAGATACGCAGTATTTT
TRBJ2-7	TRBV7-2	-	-	CASSLRERYEQYF	TGTGCCAGCAGCTTGAGGGAGCGGTACGAGCAGTACTTC
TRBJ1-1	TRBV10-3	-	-	CAISESKFGKMNTEAFF	TGTGCCATCAGTGAGTCGAAGTTTGGTAAGATGAACACTGAAGCTTTCTTT
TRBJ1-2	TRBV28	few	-	CASTGEQAGGYTF	TGTGCCAGCACGGGGGAACAGGCGGGCGGCTACACCTTC
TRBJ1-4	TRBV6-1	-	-	CASSGGKVTNEKLFF	TGTGCCAGCAGTGGGGGAAAGGTGACTAATGAAAAACTGTTTTTT
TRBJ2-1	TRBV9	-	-	CASSVEVGGEQFF	TGTGCCAGCAGCGTAGAGGTCGGAGGTGAGCAGTTCTTC
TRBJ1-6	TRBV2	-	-	CASSESAPLHF	TGTGCCAGCAGTGAAAGTGCACCCCTCCACTTT
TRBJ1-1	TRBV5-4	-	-	CASSLDGGGTEAFF	TGTGCCAGCAGCTTGGACGGGGGCGGGACTGAAGCTTTCTTT
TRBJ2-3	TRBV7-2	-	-	CASSSQGKRGDTQYF	TGTGCCAGCAGCTCGCAGGGGAAAAGGGGGGATACGCAGTATTTT
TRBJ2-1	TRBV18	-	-	CASSPQWASLDEQFF	TGTGCCAGCTCACCACAATGGGCTTCTCTCGATGAGCAGTTCTTC
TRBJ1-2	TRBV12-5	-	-	CASGLVNQIYGYTF	TGTGCTAGTGGTTTGGTCAATCAAATCTATGGCTACACCTTC
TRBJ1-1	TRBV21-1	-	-	CASSKIKELNTEAFF	TGTGCCAGCAGCAAAATAAAGGAACTTAACACTGAAGCTTTCTTT
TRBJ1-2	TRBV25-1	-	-	CASSSLKFYTF	TGTGCCAGCAGCTCCCTAAAATTCTACACCTTC
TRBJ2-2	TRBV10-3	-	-	CAIRGEGFTTGELFF	TGTGCCATCAGGGGGGAAGGCTTCACCACCGGGGAGCTGTTTTTT
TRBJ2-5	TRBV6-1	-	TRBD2	CAMAGGGETQYF	TGTGCCATGGCGGGGGGCGGAGAGACCCAGTACTTC
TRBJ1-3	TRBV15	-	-	CATTPGRQGNTIYF	TGTGCCACCACTCCGGGACGCCAAGGAAACACCATATATTTT
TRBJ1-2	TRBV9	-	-	CASSAGMVYLYGYTF	TGTGCCAGCAGCGCTGGAATGGTTTACCTCTATGGCTACACCTTC
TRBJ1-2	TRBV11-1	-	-	CASSFRGSNYGYTF	TGTGCCAGCAGCTTCAGGGGCTCTAACTATGGCTACACCTTC
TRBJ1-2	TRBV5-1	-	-	CASSSDSYNYGYTF	TGCGCCAGCAGCTCGGACAGTTATAACTATGGCTACACCTTC
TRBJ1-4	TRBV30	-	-	CAWSVTGEKLFF	TGTGCCTGGAGTGTAACCGGCGAAAAACTGTTTTTT
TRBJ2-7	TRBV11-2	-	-	CASSLVGTYEQYF	TGTGCCAGCAGCTTAGTCGGGACATACGAGCAGTACTTC
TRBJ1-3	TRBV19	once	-	CASSMSGLFGGNTIYF	TGTGCCAGTAGTATGAGCGGCCTCTTCGGGGGAAACACCATATATTTT
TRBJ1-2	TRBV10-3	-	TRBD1	CAITGGDRAWGYTF	TGTGCCATCACGGGGGGAGACAGGGCCTGGGGCTACACCTTC
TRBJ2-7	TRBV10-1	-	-	CASSQVREYEQYF	TGCGCCAGCAGTCAAGTTCGGGAGTACGAGCAGTACTTC
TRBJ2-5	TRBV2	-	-	CASSEDRAGTETQYF	TGTGCCAGCAGTGAAGACAGGGCGGGAACAGAGACCCAGTACTTC
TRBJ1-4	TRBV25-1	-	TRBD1	CASSQGQGDEKLFF	TGTGCCAGCAGTCAGGGACAGGGGGATGAAAAACTGTTTTTT
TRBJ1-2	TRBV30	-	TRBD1	CAWRAGTGINYGYTF	TGTGCCTGGAGGGCCGGGACAGGGATTAACTATGGCTACACCTTC
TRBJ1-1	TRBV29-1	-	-	CSAGTKGGEGTEAFF	TGCAGCGCCGGGACTAAGGGTGGGGAAGGCACTGAAGCTTTCTTT
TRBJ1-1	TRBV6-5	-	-	CASSYSPGGTEAFF	TGTGCCAGCAGTTACTCGCCGGGAGGCACTGAAGCTTTCTTT
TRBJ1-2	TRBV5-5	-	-	CASSLEGVRYGYTF	TGTGCCAGCAGCTTGGAAGGGGTTCGCTATGGCTACACCTTC
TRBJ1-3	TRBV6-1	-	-	CASSELFSGNTIYF	TGTGCCAGCAGTGAATTGTTCTCTGGAAACACCATATATTTT
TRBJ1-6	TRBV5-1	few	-	CASSLDRPGNSPLHF	TGCGCCAGCAGCTTGGATCGACCGGGTAATTCACCCCTCCACTTT
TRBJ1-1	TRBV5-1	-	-	CASSWGRENTEAFF	TGCGCCAGCAGCTGGGGACGGGAAAACACTGAAGCTTTCTTT
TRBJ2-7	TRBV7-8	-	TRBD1	CASSLETGVIYEQYF	TGTGCCAGCAGCTTGGAGACAGGGGTAATCTACGAGCAGTACTTC
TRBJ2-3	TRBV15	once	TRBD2	CATSRGSGLVGADTQYF	TGTGCCACCAGCAGAGGATCCGGACTAGTAGGAGCGGATACGCAGTATTTT
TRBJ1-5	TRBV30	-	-	CAWSRGRSQPQHF	TGTGCCTGGAGTCGGGGTAGGTCTCAGCCCCAGCATTTT
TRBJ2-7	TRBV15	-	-	CATSREVTGSREQYF	TGTGCCACCAGCAGAGAGGTTACGGGGTCTAGAGAGCAGTACTTC
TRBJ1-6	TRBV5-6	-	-	CASSLVSSYNSPLHF	TGTGCCAGCAGCTTGGTGAGCTCCTATAATTCACCCCTCCACTTT
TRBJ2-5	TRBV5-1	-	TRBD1	CASSLLQGSGQETQYF	TGCGCCAGCAGCCTTTTACAGGGGTCGGGGCAAGAGACCCAGTACTTC
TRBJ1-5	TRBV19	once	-	CASSDMGQGNQPQHF	TGTGCCAGTAGTGATATGGGGCAGGGTAATCAGCCCCAGCATTTT
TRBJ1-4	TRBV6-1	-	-	CASSDIQPQVEKLFF	TGTGCCAGCAGTGATATACAGCCTCAGGTGGAAAAACTGTTTTTT
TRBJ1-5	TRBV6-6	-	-	CASSPGGMGQPQHF	TGTGCCAGCAGTCCGGGGGGGATGGGCCAGCCCCAGCATTTT
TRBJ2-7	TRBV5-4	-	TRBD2	CASSVSGRAVNEQYF	TGTGCCAGCAGCGTTAGCGGGAGGGCCGTTAACGAGCAGTACTTC
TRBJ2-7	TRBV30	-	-	CACQRQAAYEQYF	TGTGCCTGCCAGCGACAGGCCGCCTACGAGCAGTACTTC
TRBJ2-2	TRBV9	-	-	CASSRGGFTRGGTNTGELFF	TGTGCCAGCAGCCGAGGAGGGTTTACTCGAGGGGGGACGAACACCGGGGAGCTGTTTTTT
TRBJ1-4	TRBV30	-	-	CAWSSRRNEKLFF	TGTGCCTGGAGTAGTCGACGGAATGAAAAACTGTTTTTT
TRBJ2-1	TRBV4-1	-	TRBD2	CASSQPGLAAYNEQFF	TGCGCCAGCAGCCAACCAGGACTAGCGGCCTACAATGAGCAGTTCTTC
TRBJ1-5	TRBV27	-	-	CASSLRGNQPQHF	TGTGCCAGCAGTTTAAGGGGTAATCAGCCCCAGCATTTT
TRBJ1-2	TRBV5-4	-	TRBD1	CASSLGGTGGASTYGYTF	TGTGCCAGCAGCTTGGGTGGGACAGGGGGCGCCTCCACCTATGGCTACACCTTC
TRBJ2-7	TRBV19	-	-	CASSISSGNQGSTYEQYF	TGTGCCAGTAGTATATCCTCGGGGAACCAGGGCTCGACCTACGAGCAGTACTTC
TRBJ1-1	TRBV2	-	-	CASRRGNQDTEAFF	TGTGCCAGCCGACGGGGGAATCAGGACACTGAAGCTTTCTTT
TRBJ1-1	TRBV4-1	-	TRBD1	CASSQDRGQGARGTEAFF	TGCGCCAGCAGCCAAGATCGGGGACAGGGGGCGCGCGGCACTGAAGCTTTCTTT
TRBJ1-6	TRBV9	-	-	CASSVGRGNSPLHF	TGTGCCAGCAGCGTAGGTCGGGGTAATTCACCCCTCCACTTT